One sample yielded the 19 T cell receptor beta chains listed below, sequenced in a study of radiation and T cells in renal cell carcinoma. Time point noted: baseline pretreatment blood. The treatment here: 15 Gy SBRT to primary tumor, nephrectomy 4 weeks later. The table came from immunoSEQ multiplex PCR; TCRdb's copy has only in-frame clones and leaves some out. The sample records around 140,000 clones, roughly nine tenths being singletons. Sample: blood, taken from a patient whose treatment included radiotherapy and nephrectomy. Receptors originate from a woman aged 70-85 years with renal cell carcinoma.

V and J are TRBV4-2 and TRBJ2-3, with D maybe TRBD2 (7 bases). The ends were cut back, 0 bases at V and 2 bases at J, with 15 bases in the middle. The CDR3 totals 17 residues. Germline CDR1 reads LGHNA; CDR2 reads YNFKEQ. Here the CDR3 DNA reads TGTGCCAGCAGCCAAGAGGGGGCTAGCGGTCCCACAGATACGCAGTATTTT. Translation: CASSQEGASGPTDTQYF.

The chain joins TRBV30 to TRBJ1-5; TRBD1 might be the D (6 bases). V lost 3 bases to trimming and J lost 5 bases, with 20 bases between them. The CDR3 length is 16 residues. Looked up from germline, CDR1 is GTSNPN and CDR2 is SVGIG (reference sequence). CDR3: CAWSGGGILSYQPQHF. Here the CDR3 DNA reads TGTGCCTGGAGCGGAGGGGGAATTCTATCGTATCAGCCCCAGCATTTT. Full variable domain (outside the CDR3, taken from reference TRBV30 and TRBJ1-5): SQTIHQWPATLVQPVGSPLSLECTVEGTSNPNLYWYRQAAGRGLQLLFYSVGIGQISSEVPQNLSASRPQDRQFILSSKKLLLSDSGFYLCAWSGGGILSYQPQHFGDGTRLSIL.

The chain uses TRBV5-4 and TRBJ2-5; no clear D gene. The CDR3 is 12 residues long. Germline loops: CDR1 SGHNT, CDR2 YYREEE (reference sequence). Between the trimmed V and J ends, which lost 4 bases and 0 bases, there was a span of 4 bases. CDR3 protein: CASSPNQETQYF. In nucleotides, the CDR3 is TGTGCCAGCAGCCCAAACCAAGAGACCCAGTACTTC.

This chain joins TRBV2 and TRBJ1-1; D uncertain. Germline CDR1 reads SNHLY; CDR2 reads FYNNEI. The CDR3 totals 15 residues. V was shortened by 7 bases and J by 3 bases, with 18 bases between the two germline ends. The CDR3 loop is CASKEGGPRDTEAFF. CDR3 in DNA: TGTGCCAGCAAAGAAGGAGGGCCTAGGGACACTGAAGCTTTCTTT.

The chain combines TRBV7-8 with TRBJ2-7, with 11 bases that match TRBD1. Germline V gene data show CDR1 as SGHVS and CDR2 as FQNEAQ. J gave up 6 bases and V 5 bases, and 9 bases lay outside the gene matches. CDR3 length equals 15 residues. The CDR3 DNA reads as TGTGCCAGCAGCCCATGGGACAGGGGGAATTCCGAGCAGTACTTC. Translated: CASSPWDRGNSEQYF.

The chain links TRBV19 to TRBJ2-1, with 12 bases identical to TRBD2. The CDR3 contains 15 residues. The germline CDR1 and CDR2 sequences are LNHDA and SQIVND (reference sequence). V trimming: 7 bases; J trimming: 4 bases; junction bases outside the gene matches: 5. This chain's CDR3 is CASTSGGAGYNEQFF. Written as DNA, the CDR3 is TGTGCCAGTACTAGCGGGGGGGCCGGGTACAATGAGCAGTTCTTC.

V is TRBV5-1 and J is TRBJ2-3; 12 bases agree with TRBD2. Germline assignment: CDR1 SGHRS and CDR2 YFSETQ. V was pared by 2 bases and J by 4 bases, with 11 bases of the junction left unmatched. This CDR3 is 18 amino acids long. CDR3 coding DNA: TGCGCCAGCAGCTTCGGTCTAGCGGGGGGGCCTAGTTCAGATACGCAGTATTTT. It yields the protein CASSFGLAGGPSSDTQYF.

The CDR3 loop is CASSLRTSGGRDTQYF. Written as DNA, the CDR3 is TGTGCCAGCAGCCTACGGACTAGCGGGGGTAGAGATACGCAGTATTTT. The chain joins TRBV13 to TRBJ2-3, with 13 nucleotides matching TRBD2. Germline trimming cut 5 bases from V and 5 bases from J; bases unmatched to any gene: 7. The germline V gene encodes CDR1 PRHDT and CDR2 FYEKMQ (reference sequence). The CDR3 has 16 residues.

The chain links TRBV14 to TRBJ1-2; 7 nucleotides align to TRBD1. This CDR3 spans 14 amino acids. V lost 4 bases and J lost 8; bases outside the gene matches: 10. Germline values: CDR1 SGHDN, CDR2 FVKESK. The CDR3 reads CASSPRDSAFGYTF. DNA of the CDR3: TGTGCCAGCAGCCCCCGGGACAGCGCCTTCGGCTACACCTTC.

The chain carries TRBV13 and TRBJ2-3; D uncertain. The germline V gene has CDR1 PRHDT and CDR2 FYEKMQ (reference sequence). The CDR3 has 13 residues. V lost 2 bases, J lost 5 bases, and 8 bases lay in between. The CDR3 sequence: CASSLRRGDTQYF. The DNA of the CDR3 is TGTGCCAGCAGCTTACGACGTGGAGATACGCAGTATTTT.

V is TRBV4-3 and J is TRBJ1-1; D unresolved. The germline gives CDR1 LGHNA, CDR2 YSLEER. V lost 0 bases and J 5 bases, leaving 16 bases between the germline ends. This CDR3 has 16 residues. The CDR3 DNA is TGCGCCAGCAGCCAAGATTTTTTATCGGGTCAGACTGAAGCTTTCTTT. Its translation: CASSQDFLSGQTEAFF.

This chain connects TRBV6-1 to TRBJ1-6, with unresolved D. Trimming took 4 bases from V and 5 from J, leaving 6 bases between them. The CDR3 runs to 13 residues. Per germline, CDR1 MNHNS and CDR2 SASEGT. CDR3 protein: CASSVQNNSPLHF. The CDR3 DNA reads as TGTGCCAGCAGTGTGCAGAATAATTCACCCCTCCACTTT.

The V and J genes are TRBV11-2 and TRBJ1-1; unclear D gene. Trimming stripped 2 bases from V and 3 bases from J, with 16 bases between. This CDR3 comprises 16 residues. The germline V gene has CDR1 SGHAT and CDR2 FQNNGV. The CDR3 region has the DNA TGTGCCAGCAGCTTATTAGTCAACAGTTGGGACACTGAAGCTTTCTTT. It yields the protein CASSLLVNSWDTEAFF.

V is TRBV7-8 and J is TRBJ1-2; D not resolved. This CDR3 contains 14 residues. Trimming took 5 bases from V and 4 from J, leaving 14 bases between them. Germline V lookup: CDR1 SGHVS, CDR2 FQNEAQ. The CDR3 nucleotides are TGTGCCAGCAGCCCCACCGGGTCAGGCTATGGCTACACCTTC. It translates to CASSPTGSGYGYTF.

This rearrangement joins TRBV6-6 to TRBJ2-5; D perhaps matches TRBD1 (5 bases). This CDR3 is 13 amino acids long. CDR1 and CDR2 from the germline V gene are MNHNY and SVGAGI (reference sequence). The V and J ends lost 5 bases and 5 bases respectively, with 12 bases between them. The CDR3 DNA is TGTGCCAGCAGTACGCTCCAGGGCGAGACCCAGTACTTC. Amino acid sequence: CASSTLQGETQYF.

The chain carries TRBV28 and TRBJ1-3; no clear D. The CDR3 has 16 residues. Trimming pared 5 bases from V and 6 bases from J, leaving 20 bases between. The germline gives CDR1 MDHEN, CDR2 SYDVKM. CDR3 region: CASSADISKGVNTIYF. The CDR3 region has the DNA TGTGCCAGCAGTGCCGACATTTCGAAGGGTGTAAACACCATATATTTT.

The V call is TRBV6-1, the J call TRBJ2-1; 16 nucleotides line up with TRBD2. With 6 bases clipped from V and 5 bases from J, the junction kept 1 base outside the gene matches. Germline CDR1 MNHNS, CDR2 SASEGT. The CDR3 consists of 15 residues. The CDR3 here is CASRGLAGGDNEQFF. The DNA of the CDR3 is TGTGCCAGCAGGGGACTAGCGGGGGGGGACAATGAGCAGTTCTTC.

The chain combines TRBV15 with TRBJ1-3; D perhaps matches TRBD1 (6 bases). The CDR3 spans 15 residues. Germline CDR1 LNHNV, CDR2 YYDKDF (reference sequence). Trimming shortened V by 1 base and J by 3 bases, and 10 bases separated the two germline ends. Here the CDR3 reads CATSRGGGNGNTIYF. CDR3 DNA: TGTGCCACCAGCAGAGGAGGGGGGAATGGAAACACCATATATTTT.

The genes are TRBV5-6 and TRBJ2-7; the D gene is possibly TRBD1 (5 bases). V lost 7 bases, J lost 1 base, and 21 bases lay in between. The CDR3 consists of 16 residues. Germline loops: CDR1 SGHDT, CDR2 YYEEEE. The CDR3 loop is CASSPVGAGKSYEQYF. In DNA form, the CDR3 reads TGTGCCAGCTCTCCCGTTGGGGCAGGGAAGTCCTACGAGCAGTACTTC.